Given below is one TCR beta chain in context. Its antigen remains unidentified. Nothing much larger sits one base from this clone, and base qualities are not available. TCRbeta CDR3 regions were amplified from genomic DNA using the immunoSEQ Assay, a bias-controlled multiplex PCR. The study's own analysis went as follows. The number of nucleated cells in each sample was estimated by amplification of reference gene primers within the assay. Sequence reads were collapsed and filtered to measure the absolute abundance of every unique TCRbeta CDR3 rearrangement. For each sample, productive Simpson clonality was calculated as the square root of Simpson's diversity index across productive rearrangements. TCRdb re-hosts the immuneACCESS table, in-frame sequences only. Its copies lack some clones; in the studies checked, an unresolved V gene accounts for under half of them, and the cause for the rest is not known. V, J and clone size are those of that table, while D and trimming were read from the DNA. This sample gives 240,000 or so clones in total; roughly 91% of them show up just once. The ten largest clonotypes hold just under 9% of the sample.

This sample stems from a study of blood T cell repertoires in COVID-19 (dated by TCRdb to about 2020). General notes on the study: Samples covering the acute and convalescent phases of COVID-19 were provided by collaborators in the United States, Italy and Spain. The material from the prospective study consisted of cDNA or gDNA derived from T cells, B-cell-depleted T cells, or PBMCs. Sample metadata almost always included a de-identified subject ID, COVID-19 status, age in years and sex. Subjects who had been exposed to COVID-19, were actively infected with it, or had recovered from it provided the deeply sampled blood TCRbeta repertoires that made up the dataset. Samples came from the ongoing ImmuneRACE study (first 160 participants) plus 1,254 subjects from 6 global collaborators. A freely available public database, intended as a resource for researchers studying the immune response to SARS-CoV-2, is where the repertoires were released. Where HLA class I and class II types were available, the types were taken from metadata supplied by the sample provider, not from assay-based typing. Broad study findings and their caveats: The quantity of clinical and demographic metadata differed by source and by participant and was supplied without curation.

Enrolling through a virtual design, the prospective study's participants ranged in age from about 18 to 100 years and lived across approximately 25 United States geographic areas. In the prospective study, participants were assigned to cohorts based on the clinical history participants reported in a screening survey and a study questionnaire. For ImmuneRACE Cohort 3, a participant was defined as recovered based on two consecutive negative NP/OP PCR tests, clearance by a healthcare professional, or resolution of symptoms. In the prospective study, whole blood, serum and a nasopharyngeal or oropharyngeal swab were collected from each participant by mobile phlebotomists. Prospective study participants could optionally give additional blood draws and questionnaires over an approximately two-month period. Blood samples from the prospective study were shipped frozen or at room temperature prior to DNA extraction.

CDR1 and CDR2, per the germline V gene (reference sequence), are DFQATT and SNEGSKA. Measured from the cysteine to the phenylalanine, the CDR3 is 14 residues long. Kept here is only the CDR3 DNA, which spans 42 bases and is read in frame from base 1. V is cut back by 3 bases and J by 10 bases, with 10 bases in the junction unmatched. The chain joins TRBV20-1 to TRBJ1-5; 9 middle bases align to TRBD1. Material for sequencing was PBMCs or T cells enriched from blood (not recorded which). This TCR derives from a man aged 35 to 55 who had recovered from COVID-19. The sequenced DNA is TGCAGTGCTAGTTTCGGACAGGGGTTCGATCCCCAGCATTTT. It encodes CSASFGQGFDPQHF.